The present entry profiles one TCR beta chain with its context. Relative to the germline gene, one junction end is altered; a read error may explain this. The CDR3 spans 12 residues. The data originate from a study of T cell responses to AZD1222 COVID-19 vaccine. The repertoire was sequenced with immunoSEQ multiplex PCR; TCRdb's copy has only in-frame clones and lacks some. This sample has about 160,000 clones; around 93% occur once, and the top ten carry under 2.5%. This receptor was obtained from an adult in good health. The sequenced sample was peripheral blood, obtained on day 0 of AZD1222 vaccination. V usage is TRBV12-3 or TRBV12-4 and J usage is TRBJ1-2; weak D call: TRBD1 (6 bases). DNA of the CDR3: TGTGCCAGCAGTTTTTCCGGGGGGCCCCCCGACTTC. It encodes CASSFSGGPPDF.